Described below is a single T cell receptor (beta chain) sequence and its context. Its antigen is as yet unknown. V dropped 4 bases and J dropped 3; count of bases not matched to a gene: 23. There are 21 residues in the CDR3. This specimen belongs to a study of beta chain bispecific antibodies for T cell cancers. Whole-study context: Healthy donor T cells cocultured with leukemia lines and bispecific antibodies. Surface TRBV12 (TRBV12-3) was on Jurkat, TRBV5-5 on HPB-ALL.

Each CDR3 protein gets one entry after TCRdb re-called the 5' RACE reads with MiXCR. The sample lists tens of thousands of distinct CDR3 sequences, about 2% seen once, with 5.2% in the top ten. Blood mononuclear cells were expanded for 3 days using either OKT3 anti-CD3 antibody or CD3/CD28 beads. Jurkat-T cell coculture with anti-TRBV12, compared with an anti-CD19 control. IL-2 (around 100 IU/ml) and IL-7 (around 5 ng/ml) supported the T cell cultures. Findings of the study overall: Versus anti-CD19, anti-TRBV12 exposure cut the TRBV12-3 share of TRBV signal by roughly 99%. Most targeted TRBV signal came from the leukemia cell line cells, not normal T cells.

This TCR came from a human donor in good health. Some clones in this sample may be carry-over from other donors' samples. V and J are TRBV5-3 and TRBJ2-1; 9 bases agree with TRBD2. TRBV5-3 is labeled an ORF, and its function is uncertain. The sequencing used healthy donor T cells cultured with leukemia cells, collected from a culture containing a bispecific antibody targeting TCR Vbeta12. CDR3 sequence (DNA): TGTGCCAGAAGCAAGCTCTCTAGCGGGGCCCTTTCTTATAGCCTCTACAATGAGCAGTTCTTC. Translation: CARSKLSSGALSYSLYNEQFF.